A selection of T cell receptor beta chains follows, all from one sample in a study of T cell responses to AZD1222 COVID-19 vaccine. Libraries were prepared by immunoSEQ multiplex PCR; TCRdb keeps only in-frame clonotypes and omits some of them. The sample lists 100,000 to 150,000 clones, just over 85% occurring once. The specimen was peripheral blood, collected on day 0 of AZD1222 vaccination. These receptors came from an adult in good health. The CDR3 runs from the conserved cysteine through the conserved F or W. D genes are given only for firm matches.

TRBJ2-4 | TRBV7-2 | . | CASSLGRGADIQYF
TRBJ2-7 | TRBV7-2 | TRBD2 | CASSSNSLAGGPGFYEQYF
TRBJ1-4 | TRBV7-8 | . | CASSLGSAWGEKLFF
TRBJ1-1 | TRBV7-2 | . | CASTMGDRFTEAFF
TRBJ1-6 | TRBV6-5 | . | CASSLPGTGSPLHF
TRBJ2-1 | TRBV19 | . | CARAPEQFF
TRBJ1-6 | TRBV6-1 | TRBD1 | CASSALGTGVSSPLHF
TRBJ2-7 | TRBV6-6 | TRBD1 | CASSPNLQGPSSYEQYF
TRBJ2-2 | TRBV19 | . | CASRQAAQNGELFF
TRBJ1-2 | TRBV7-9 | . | CASSTNNDRNYGYTF
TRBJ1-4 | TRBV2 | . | CASSGVNEKLFF
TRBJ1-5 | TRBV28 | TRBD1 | CATLGTGGFQPQHF
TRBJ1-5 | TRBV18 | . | CASSPGTASNQPQHF
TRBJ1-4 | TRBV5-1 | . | CASSPVGDTYEKLFF
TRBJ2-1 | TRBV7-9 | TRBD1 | CASSLRRRTGGGNEQFF
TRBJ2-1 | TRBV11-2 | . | CASSIDRSHEQFF
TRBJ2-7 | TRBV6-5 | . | CASSYSRVSGVEQYF
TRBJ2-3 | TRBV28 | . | CASSPGGTDTQYF
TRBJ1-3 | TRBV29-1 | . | CSVDGVGGEGNTIYF
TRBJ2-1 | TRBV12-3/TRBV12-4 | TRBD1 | CASETQGAGEQFF
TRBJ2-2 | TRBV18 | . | CASSPPGARNTGELFF
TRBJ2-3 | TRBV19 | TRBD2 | CASSRAGGRETDTQYF
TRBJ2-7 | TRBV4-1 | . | CASSQEEGGEQYF
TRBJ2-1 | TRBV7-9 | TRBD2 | CASSHGVSGKNEQFF
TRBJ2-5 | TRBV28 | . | CASSQDRPSAQYF
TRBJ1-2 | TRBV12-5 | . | CASGWDAGSDYGYTF
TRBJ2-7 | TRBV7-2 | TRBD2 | CASSLATGGGYEQYF
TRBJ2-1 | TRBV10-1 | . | CARKADQDEQFF
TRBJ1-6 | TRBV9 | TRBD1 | CASSVDQTGFGSPLHF
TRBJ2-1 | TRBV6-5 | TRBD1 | CASRQGSYNEQFF
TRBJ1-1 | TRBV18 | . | CASSPPIGQREAFF
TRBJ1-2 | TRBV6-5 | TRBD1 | CASSYRQGARYGYTF
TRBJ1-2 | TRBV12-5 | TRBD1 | CASGPRTGSGYTF
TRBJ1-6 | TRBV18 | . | CASSEYNSPLHF
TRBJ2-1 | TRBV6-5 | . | CASSYVGDPRNEQFF
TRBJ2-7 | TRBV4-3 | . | CASSQAWAGATYEQYF
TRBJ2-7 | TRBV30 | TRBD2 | CAWSVLLLAGRPSENEQYF
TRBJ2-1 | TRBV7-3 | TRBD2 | CASNAGGRGEQFF
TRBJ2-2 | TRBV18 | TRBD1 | CASSGQGPNTGELFF
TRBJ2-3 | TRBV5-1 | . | CASSLALAVKTDTQYF
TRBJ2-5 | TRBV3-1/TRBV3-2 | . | CASSQDRETQYF
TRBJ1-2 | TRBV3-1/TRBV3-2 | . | CASSQDMAAIYGYTF
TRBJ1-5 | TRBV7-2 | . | CASSLVGEQPQHF
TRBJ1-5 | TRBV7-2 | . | CASSEVGARNQPQHF
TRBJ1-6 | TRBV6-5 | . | CASTRVGNNSPLHF
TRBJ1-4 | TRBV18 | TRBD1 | CASRGGWATNEKLFF
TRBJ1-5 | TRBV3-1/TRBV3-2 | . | CASSQFNAGGAGNQPQHF
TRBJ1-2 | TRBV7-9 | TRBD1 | CASSLAHGTGTKPYGYTF
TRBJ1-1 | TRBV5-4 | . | CASSPPTGVNTEAFF
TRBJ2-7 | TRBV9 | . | CASSVGALAPYEQYF
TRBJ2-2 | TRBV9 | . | CASSPRSGSLTGELFF